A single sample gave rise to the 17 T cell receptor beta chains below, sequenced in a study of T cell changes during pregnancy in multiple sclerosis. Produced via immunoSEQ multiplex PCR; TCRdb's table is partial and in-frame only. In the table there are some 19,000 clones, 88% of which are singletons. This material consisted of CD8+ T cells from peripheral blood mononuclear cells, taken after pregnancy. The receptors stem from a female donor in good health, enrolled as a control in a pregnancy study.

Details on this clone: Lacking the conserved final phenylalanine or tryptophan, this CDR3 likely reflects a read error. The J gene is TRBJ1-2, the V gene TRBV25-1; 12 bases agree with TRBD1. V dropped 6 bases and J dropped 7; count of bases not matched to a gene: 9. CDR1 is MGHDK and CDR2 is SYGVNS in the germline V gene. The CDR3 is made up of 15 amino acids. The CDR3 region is CASSERGQGAGGYTL. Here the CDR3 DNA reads TGTGCCAGCAGCGAGAGGGGACAGGGGGCTGGTGGCTACACCCTC.

The DNA for the CDR3 is TGTGCCAGCAGTTACTTGAGTGCCAATGAGCAGTTCTTC. It yields the protein CASSYLSANEQFF. This chain connects TRBV6-5 to TRBJ2-1; D is unclear. The ends were cut back, 1 base at V and 6 bases at J, with 7 bases in the middle. The CDR3 sequence is 13 residues long. CDR1 and CDR2 (germline): MNHEY, SVGAGI.

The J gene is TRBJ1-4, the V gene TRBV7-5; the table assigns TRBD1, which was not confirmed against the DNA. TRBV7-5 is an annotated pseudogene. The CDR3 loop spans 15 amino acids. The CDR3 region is CARSLVGQRNEKLFF. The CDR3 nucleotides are TGTGCCAGAAGCTTAGTTGGACAGAGGAATGAAAAACTGTTTTTT.

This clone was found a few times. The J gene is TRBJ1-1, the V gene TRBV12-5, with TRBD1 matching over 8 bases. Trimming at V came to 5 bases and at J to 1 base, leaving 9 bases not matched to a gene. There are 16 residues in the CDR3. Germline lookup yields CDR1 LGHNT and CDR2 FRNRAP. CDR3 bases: TGTGCTAGTGGTGCTTTGGGGACAGGAGAGAACACTGAAGCTTTCTTT. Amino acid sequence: CASGALGTGENTEAFF.

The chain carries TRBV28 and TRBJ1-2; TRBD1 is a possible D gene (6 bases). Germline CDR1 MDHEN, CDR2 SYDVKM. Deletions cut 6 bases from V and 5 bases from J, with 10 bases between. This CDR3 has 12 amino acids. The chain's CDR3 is CASRPTGYGYTF. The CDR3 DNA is TGTGCCAGCAGGCCTACAGGGTATGGCTACACCTTC.

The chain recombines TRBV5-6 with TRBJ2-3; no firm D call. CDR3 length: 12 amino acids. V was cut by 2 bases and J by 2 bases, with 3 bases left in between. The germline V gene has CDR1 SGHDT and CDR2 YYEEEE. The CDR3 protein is CASSFNTDTQYF. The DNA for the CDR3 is TGTGCCAGCAGCTTTAACACAGATACGCAGTATTTT.

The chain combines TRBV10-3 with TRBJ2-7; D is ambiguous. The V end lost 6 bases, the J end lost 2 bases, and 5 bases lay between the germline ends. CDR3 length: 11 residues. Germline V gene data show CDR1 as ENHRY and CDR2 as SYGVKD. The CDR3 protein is CAIRTTYEQYF. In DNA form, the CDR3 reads TGTGCCATCAGGACAACCTACGAGCAGTACTTC.

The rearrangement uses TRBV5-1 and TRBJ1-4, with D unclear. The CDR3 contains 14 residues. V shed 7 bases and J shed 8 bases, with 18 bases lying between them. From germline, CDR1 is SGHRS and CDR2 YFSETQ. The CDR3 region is CASSPDMRREKLFF. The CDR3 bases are TGCGCCAGCTCCCCCGACATGCGCCGCGAAAAACTGTTTTTT.

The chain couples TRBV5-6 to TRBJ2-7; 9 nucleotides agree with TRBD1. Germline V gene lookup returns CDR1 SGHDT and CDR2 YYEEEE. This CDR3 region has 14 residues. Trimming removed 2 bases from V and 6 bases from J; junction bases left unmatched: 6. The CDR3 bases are TGTGCCAGCAGCTTTAGGGACAGGGCCGGCGAGCAGTACTTC. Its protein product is CASSFRDRAGEQYF. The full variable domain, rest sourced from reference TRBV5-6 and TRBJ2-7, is DAGVTQSPTHLIKTRGQQVTLRCSPKSGHDTVSWYQQALGQGPQFIFQYYEEEERQRGNFPDRFSGHQFPNYSSELNVNALLLGDSALYLCASSFRDRAGEQYFGPGTRLTVT.

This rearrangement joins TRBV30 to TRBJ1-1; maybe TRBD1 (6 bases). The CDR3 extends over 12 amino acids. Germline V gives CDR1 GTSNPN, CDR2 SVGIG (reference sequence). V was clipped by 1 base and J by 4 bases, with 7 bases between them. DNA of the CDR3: TGTGCCTGGAGTGGGACAGCCACTGAAGCTTTCTTT. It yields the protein CAWSGTATEAFF.

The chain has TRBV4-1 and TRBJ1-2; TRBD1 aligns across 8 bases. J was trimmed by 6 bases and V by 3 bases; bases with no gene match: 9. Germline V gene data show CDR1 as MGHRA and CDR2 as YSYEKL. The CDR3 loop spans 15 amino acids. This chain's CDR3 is CASSHLPQGADGYTF. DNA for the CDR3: TGCGCCAGCAGCCACCTTCCCCAGGGGGCTGATGGCTACACCTTC.

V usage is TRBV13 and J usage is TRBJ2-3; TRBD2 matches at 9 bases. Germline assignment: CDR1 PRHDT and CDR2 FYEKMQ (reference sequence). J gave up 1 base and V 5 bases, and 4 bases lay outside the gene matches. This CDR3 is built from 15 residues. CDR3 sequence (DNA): TGTGCCAGCAGCGGCGTAGCGGGGGGCACAGATACGCAGTATTTT. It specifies CASSGVAGGTDTQYF.

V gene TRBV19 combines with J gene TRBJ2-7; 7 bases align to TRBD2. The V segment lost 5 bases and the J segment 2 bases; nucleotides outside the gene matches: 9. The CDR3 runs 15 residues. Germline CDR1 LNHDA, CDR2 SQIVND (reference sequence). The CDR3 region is CASSPGWTSPYEQYF. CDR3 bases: TGTGCCAGTAGTCCAGGTTGGACTAGTCCCTACGAGCAGTACTTC.

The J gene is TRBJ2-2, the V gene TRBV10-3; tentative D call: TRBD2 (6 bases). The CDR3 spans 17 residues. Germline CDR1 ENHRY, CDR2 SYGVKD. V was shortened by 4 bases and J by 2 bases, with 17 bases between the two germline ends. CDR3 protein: CAISVALGLYNTGELFF. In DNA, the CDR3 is TGTGCCATCAGTGTGGCCCTCGGACTATATAACACCGGGGAGCTGTTTTTT.

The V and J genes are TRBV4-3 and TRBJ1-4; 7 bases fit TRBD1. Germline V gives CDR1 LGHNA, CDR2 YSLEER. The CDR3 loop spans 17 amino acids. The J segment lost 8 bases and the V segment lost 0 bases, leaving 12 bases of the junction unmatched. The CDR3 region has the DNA TGCGCCAGCAGCCAAGATATAACAAGGACAGGAGGGGAAAAACTGTTTTTT. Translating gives CASSQDITRTGGEKLFF.

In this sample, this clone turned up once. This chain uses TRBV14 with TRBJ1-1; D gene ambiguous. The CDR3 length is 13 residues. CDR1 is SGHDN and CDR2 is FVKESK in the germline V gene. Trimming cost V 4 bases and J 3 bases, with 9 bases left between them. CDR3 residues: CASSLNRDTEAFF. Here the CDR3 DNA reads TGTGCCAGCAGCCTTAACCGGGACACTGAAGCTTTCTTT.

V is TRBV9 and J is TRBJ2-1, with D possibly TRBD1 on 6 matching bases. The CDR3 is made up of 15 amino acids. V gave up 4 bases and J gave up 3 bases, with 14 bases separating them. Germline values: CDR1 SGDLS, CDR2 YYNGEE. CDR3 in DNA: TGTGCCAGCAGCATTACAGGGATAGACTACAATGAGCAGTTCTTC. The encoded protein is CASSITGIDYNEQFF.